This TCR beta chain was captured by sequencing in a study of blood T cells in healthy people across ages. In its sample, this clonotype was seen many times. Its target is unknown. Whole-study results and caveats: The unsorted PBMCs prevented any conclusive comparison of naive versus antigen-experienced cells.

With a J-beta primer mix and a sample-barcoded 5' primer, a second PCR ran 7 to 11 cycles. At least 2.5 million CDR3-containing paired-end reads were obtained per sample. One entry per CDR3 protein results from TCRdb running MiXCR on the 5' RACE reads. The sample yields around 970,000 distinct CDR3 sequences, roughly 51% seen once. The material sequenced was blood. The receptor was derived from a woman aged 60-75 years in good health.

CDR3 DNA: TGTGCCAGCAGCTTAGGTCGGAGCCAAGAGACCCAGTACTTC. Encoded protein: CASSLGRSQETQYF. This chain connects TRBV13 to TRBJ2-5; D uncertain. Trimming pared 0 bases from V and 1 base from J, leaving 6 bases between. CDR1 is PRHDT, CDR2 FYEKMQ, per germline (reference sequence). This CDR3 spans 14 amino acids. The variable domain in full, with the rest retrieved from reference TRBV13 and TRBJ2-5, is AAGVIQSPRHLIKEKRETATLKCYPIPRHDTVYWYQQGPGQDPQFLISFYEKMQSDKGSIPDRFSAQQFSDYHSELNMSSLELGDSALYFCASSLGRSQETQYFGPGTRLLVL.